These 21 T cell receptor beta chains came from one sample sequenced in a study of shared clonotypes between healthy human individuals. Assay used: immunoSEQ multiplex PCR; TCRdb lists only in-frame clones, some missing. The repertoire consists of under 650,000 clones, with almost 97% occurring once and the leading ten covering approximately 0.062%. The sample taken for sequencing was naive CD4+ T cells sorted from blood. Subset of the sample: CD45RA+ positively selected. These receptors originate from a woman aged 25 to 39 in good health.

The rearrangement joins TRBV4-2 to TRBJ2-7; 9 positions agree with TRBD1. The trim removed 9 bases at V and 2 bases at J, leaving 8 bases unmatched. CDR3 size: 14 residues. Germline assignment: CDR1 LGHNA and CDR2 YNFKEQ. This CDR3 is CARDRGRGPYEQYF. For the CDR3, the DNA is TGTGCCAGGGACAGGGGAAGGGGCCCCTACGAGCAGTACTTC.

The CDR3 sequence: CASSQYLGEHQETQYF. For the CDR3, the DNA is TGTGCCAGCAGCCAATACTTAGGTGAACATCAAGAGACCCAGTACTTC. The chain uses TRBV16 and TRBJ2-5; D call uncertain. Germline V CDR1 and CDR2: KGHSY, FQNENV. Trimming removed 1 base at V and 2 bases at J, with 14 bases between. The CDR3 has 16 amino acids.

The genes are TRBV9 and TRBJ1-2; D possibly corresponds to TRBD1 (6 bases). The CDR3 has 12 residues. CDR1 is SGDLS and CDR2 is YYNGEE in the germline V gene. V lost 7 bases, J lost 3 bases, and 10 bases lay in between. CDR3 residues: CASRGLDYGYTF. In nucleotides, the CDR3 is TGTGCCAGCCGGGGGCTTGACTATGGCTACACCTTC.

This chain links TRBV28 with TRBJ1-2; tentatively, D is TRBD1 (5 bases). CDR1 MDHEN and CDR2 SYDVKM come from the germline V gene. This CDR3 comprises 14 residues. V lost 6 bases to trimming and J lost 4 bases, with 15 bases between them. The CDR3 DNA reads TGTGCCAGCAGCTCAGGGCGGACCACCTATGGCTACACCTTC. It translates to CASSSGRTTYGYTF.

Note on this clone: The sample contains more than one DNA sequence encoding this CDR3. This chain joins TRBV6-5 and TRBJ1-1; D ambiguous. This CDR3 comprises 12 residues. CDR1 and CDR2 from the germline V gene are MNHEY and SVGAGI. Trimming took off 4 bases at V and 3 bases at J, with 6 bases between the two ends. The DNA of the CDR3 is TGTGCCAGCAGTTCCGGACACACTGAAGCTTTCTTT. Translated: CASSSGHTEAFF.

The chain has TRBV15 and TRBJ1-3; D ambiguous. V gave up 3 bases and J gave up 0 bases, with 9 bases separating them. Germline V gives CDR1 LNHNV, CDR2 YYDKDF (reference sequence). The CDR3 runs to 15 residues. The chain's CDR3 is CATSRSEVSGNTIYF. CDR3 coding DNA: TGTGCCACCAGCAGGTCTGAGGTCTCTGGAAACACCATATATTTT. Complete variable domain (other parts from reference TRBV15 and TRBJ1-3): DAMVIQNPRYQVTQFGKPVTLSCSQTLNHNVMYWYQQKSSQAPKLLFHYYDKDFNNEADTPDNFQSRRPNTSFCFLDIRSPGLGDTAMYLCATSRSEVSGNTIYFGEGSWLTVV.

This clone has only a few counts. The CDR3 reads CASSIQGQGAYGYTF. CDR3 DNA sequence: TGTGCCAGTAGTATCCAGGGTCAAGGGGCGTATGGCTACACCTTC. The chain has TRBV19 and TRBJ1-2, with D perhaps matching TRBD1 (5 bases). The germline V gene encodes CDR1 LNHDA and CDR2 SQIVND (reference sequence). V lost 3 bases and J 5 bases, leaving 16 bases between the germline ends. The CDR3 contains 15 residues.

The chain recombines TRBV7-9 with TRBJ2-5, with TRBD2 identical over 10 bases. The end of the DNA fits TRBJ2-7 better, so the J call may be wrong. CDR3 length equals 17 residues. Germline V lookup: CDR1 SEHNR, CDR2 FQNEAQ (reference sequence). CDR3 sequence reads: CASSLLAGVKGSYEQYF. The DNA for the CDR3 is TGTGCCAGCAGCTTACTAGCGGGAGTAAAGGGCTCCTACGAGCAGTACTTC.

The CDR3: CASRPDRSLYEQYF. The DNA of the CDR3 is TGTGCCAGCAGACCGGACAGGTCCCTCTACGAGCAGTACTTC. The V call is TRBV28, the J call TRBJ2-7; the match to TRBD1 covers 7 bases. J lost 3 bases, V lost 6 bases, and 8 bases had no gene match. In germline, CDR1 is MDHEN, CDR2 SYDVKM. The CDR3 loop spans 14 amino acids.

The chain recombines TRBV28 with TRBJ2-7; TRBD1 might be the D (6 bases). V was trimmed by 5 bases and J by 5 bases, leaving 16 bases between them. CDR1 MDHEN and CDR2 SYDVKM come from the germline V gene. This CDR3 is built from 14 residues. The CDR3 is CASSPQGPPDEQYF. CDR3 bases: TGTGCCAGCAGTCCTCAGGGGCCCCCTGACGAGCAGTACTTC.

This clone showed up just once. The chain couples TRBV11-2 to TRBJ1-4, with a possible D match to TRBD1 (6 bases). The CDR3 loop spans 15 amino acids. Trimming removed 5 bases at V and 3 bases at J, with 13 bases between. Germline V gene data show CDR1 as SGHAT and CDR2 as FQNNGV. CDR3 in amino acids: CASSTYRVANEKLFF. CDR3 DNA sequence: TGTGCCAGCAGCACTTACAGGGTAGCTAATGAAAAACTGTTTTTT.

This clone appeared a few times. The rearrangement joins TRBV19 to TRBJ2-2; 9 positions agree with TRBD2. The germline V gene has CDR1 LNHDA and CDR2 SQIVND (reference sequence). With V trimmed by 6 bases and J by 2 bases, 1 base remained unmatched. CDR3 size: 14 residues. The CDR3 region has the DNA TGTGCCAGTAGGACTAGCGGAAACACCGGGGAGCTGTTTTTT. Translation: CASRTSGNTGELFF. Using reference TRBV19 and TRBJ2-2 for the parts outside the CDR3, the full variable domain is DGGITQSPKYLFRKEGQNVTLSCEQNLNHDAMYWYRQDPGQGLRLIYYSQIVNDFQKGDIAEGYSVSREKKESFPLTVTSAQKNPTAFYLCASRTSGNTGELFFGEGSRLTVL.

J is TRBJ1-2 and V is TRBV4-2; weak D call: TRBD1 (5 bases). Germline CDR1 and CDR2: LGHNA and YNFKEQ. This CDR3 comprises 13 residues. V lost 5 bases and J 3 bases, leaving 10 bases between the germline ends. CDR3 DNA: TGTGCCAGCAGCTATGGCAGGGACTATGGCTACACCTTC. It is translated as CASSYGRDYGYTF.

The chain combines TRBV7-9 with TRBJ2-5, with D perhaps TRBD1 (5 bases). Germline CDR1 reads SEHNR; CDR2 reads FQNEAQ (reference sequence). The CDR3 sequence is 16 residues long. Trimming shortened V by 2 bases and J by 4 bases, and 17 bases separated the two germline ends. CDR3 amino acids: CASSLRPGTGLETQYF. As DNA, the CDR3 is TGTGCCAGCAGCTTACGACCCGGCACAGGATTAGAGACCCAGTACTTC.

The chain recombines TRBV29-1 with TRBJ2-7; TRBD2 aligns across 9 bases. This CDR3 comprises 13 residues. Germline V gene data show CDR1 as SQVTM and CDR2 as ANQGSEA. V shed 5 bases, J shed 5 bases, and the junction held 7 bases outside the gene matches. CDR3 protein: CSVRGLASDEQYF. The CDR3 bases are TGCAGCGTTAGGGGACTAGCTTCCGACGAGCAGTACTTC.

The chain combines TRBV28 with TRBJ2-7; 9 bases line up with TRBD1. The germline V gene encodes CDR1 MDHEN and CDR2 SYDVKM. V trimming: 3 bases; J trimming: 8 bases; junction bases outside the gene matches: 8. This CDR3 spans 14 amino acids. CDR3 in DNA: TGTGCCAGCAGTTTGGGGGGACAGGGTGGCAAGCAGTACTTC. Its protein product is CASSLGGQGGKQYF.

The V call is TRBV5-1, the J call TRBJ2-3; tentatively, D is TRBD1 (5 bases). The CDR3 is 14 amino acids. V was trimmed by 0 bases and J by 6 bases, leaving 11 bases between them. Germline CDR1 SGHRS, CDR2 YFSETQ. The CDR3 nucleotides are TGCGCCAGCAGCTTGGGGGGCGAACCGGATACGCAGTATTTT. This sequence encodes CASSLGGEPDTQYF.

The chain combines TRBV27 with TRBJ2-6; the D is unclear. The CDR3 consists of 15 residues. V was clipped by 5 bases and J by 0 bases, with 8 bases between them. The germline gives CDR1 MNHEY, CDR2 SMNVEV (reference sequence). As DNA, the CDR3 is TGTGCCAGCAGTCCTCCAACCTCTGGGGCCAACGTCCTGACTTTC. Amino acid sequence: CASSPPTSGANVLTF.

The CDR3 is CASSRLSLYEQYF. CDR3 DNA: TGTGCCAGCAGCCGACTTTCTCTTTACGAGCAGTACTTC. The chain combines TRBV28 with TRBJ2-7; the D is unclear. The CDR3 extends over 13 amino acids. Trimming cost V 6 bases and J 4 bases, with 13 bases left between them. Germline CDR1 reads MDHEN; CDR2 reads SYDVKM.

The gene calls are TRBV28 and TRBJ1-5; the D is unclear. Germline loops: CDR1 MDHEN, CDR2 SYDVKM. The CDR3 is 14 residues long. V shed 3 bases and J shed 6 bases, with 12 bases lying between them. DNA for the CDR3: TGTGCCAGCAGTTTTGTTAACCTAGGTCAGCCCCAGCATTTT. This codes for CASSFVNLGQPQHF.

This clone was observed a single time. The chain joins TRBV12-5 to TRBJ1-1, with D tentatively TRBD1 (5 bases). The germline V gene encodes CDR1 LGHNT and CDR2 FRNRAP. This CDR3 is built from 14 residues. V gave up 7 bases and J gave up 7 bases, with 19 bases separating them. The CDR3 DNA follows: TGTGCTAGTGCCCCGGTCCTAGGGGCTGGTGAAGCTTTCTTT. Its translation: CASAPVLGAGEAFF. Supplemented by reference TRBV12-5 and TRBJ1-1, the full variable domain reads DARVTQTPRHKVTEMGQEVTMRCQPILGHNTVFWYRQTMMQGLELLAYFRNRAPLDDSGMPKDRFSAEMPDATLATLKIQPSEPRDSAVYFCASAPVLGAGEAFFGQGTRLTVV.